A selection of T cell receptor beta chains follows, all from one sample in a study of shared T cell receptors in the human thymus. The assay was immunoSEQ multiplex PCR, and TCRdb's table has in-frame clones only and misses some. The table has about 500,000 clones, about four fifths seen once. The same sample was also used in a study of human thymus T cells.

The specimen sequenced was thymocytes. Receptors originate from a boy less than two years old with a congenital heart defect. The CDR3 runs from the conserved cysteine through the conserved F or W. Each record gives: V gene, D gene, J gene, CDR3 length, clone size, CDR3 DNA, CDR3 protein. The D gene is left open where the match is weak. A row's size may be missing; if present it is once, few, many or a size class.

V: TRBV2
D: TRBD1
J: TRBJ2-7
length: 18
size: once
DNA: TGTGCCAGCAGCTCTGGGGGACAGGGGCTATTTCTTAACTACGAGCAGTACTTC
CDR3: CASSSGGQGLFLNYEQYF

V: TRBV6-5
D: -
J: TRBJ1-5
length: 13
size: -
DNA: TGTGCCAGCAGTCGGACACATCATCAGCCCCAGCATTTT
CDR3: CASSRTHHQPQHF

V: TRBV7-8
D: -
J: TRBJ2-3
length: 18
size: -
DNA: TGTGCCAGCAGCTTATTATCCTATGGGAGTTGGGCCACAGATACGCAGTATTTT
CDR3: CASSLLSYGSWATDTQYF

V: TRBV28
D: -
J: TRBJ1-5
length: 13
size: -
DNA: TGTGCCAGCAGTAGACAGGGCAATCAGCCCCAGCATTTT
CDR3: CASSRQGNQPQHF

V: TRBV11-2
D: -
J: TRBJ1-3
length: 17
size: -
DNA: TGTGCCAGCAGCCCCTTTCCGGGTGCGGCTTGGGGAAACACCATATATTTT
CDR3: CASSPFPGAAWGNTIYF

V: TRBV10-1
D: -
J: TRBJ2-2
length: 14
size: -
DNA: TGCGCCAGCAGTTACAGGGACCCCACCGGGGAGCTGTTTTTT
CDR3: CASSYRDPTGELFF

V: TRBV11-3
D: TRBD2
J: TRBJ2-7
length: 19
size: -
DNA: TGTGCCAGCAGCTTAGATTCGCCCCGACTAGCGGGAGGGGCCCACGAGCAGTACTTC
CDR3: CASSLDSPRLAGGAHEQYF

V: TRBV29-1
D: -
J: TRBJ2-7
length: 15
size: -
DNA: TGCAGCGTTGGGGCCCAGGGTCGAGGCTCCTACGAGCAGTACTTC
CDR3: CSVGAQGRGSYEQYF

V: TRBV21-1
D: -
J: TRBJ2-1
length: 19
size: -
DNA: TGTGCCAGCAGCCAAAGTGGCCCAGGGGGACGGAGAAGTTACAATGAGCAGTTCTTC
CDR3: CASSQSGPGGRRSYNEQFF

V: TRBV19
D: TRBD2
J: TRBJ2-1
length: 15
size: few
DNA: TGTGCCAGTACCCTTGCCCGGGGGGGCTACAATGAGCAGTTCTTC
CDR3: CASTLARGGYNEQFF

V: TRBV19
D: TRBD2
J: TRBJ2-7
length: 17
size: -
DNA: TGTGCCAGTAGTAGGGAGGGGGCAACTAGCGGGAAAGACGAGCAGTACTTC
CDR3: CASSREGATSGKDEQYF

V: TRBV21-1
D: -
J: TRBJ1-5
length: 14
size: -
DNA: TGTGCCAGCATCCGGGACAGGGAATCGAAGCCCCAGCATTTT
CDR3: CASIRDRESKPQHF

V: TRBV6-1
D: -
J: TRBJ1-3
length: 16
size: few
DNA: TGTGCCAGCAGTGAAGCTATAGATCGCTCTGGAAACACCATATATTTT
CDR3: CASSEAIDRSGNTIYF

V: TRBV9
D: -
J: TRBJ2-7
length: 15
size: -
DNA: TGTGCCAGCAGCAACCGGACTTTCTTCTCCTACGAGCAGTACTTC
CDR3: CASSNRTFFSYEQYF

V: TRBV28
D: -
J: TRBJ2-1
length: 16
size: -
DNA: TGTGCCAGCAGTCCATCGGACCAGGGGAGTCTCAATGAGCAGTTCTTC
CDR3: CASSPSDQGSLNEQFF

V: TRBV28
D: -
J: TRBJ2-3
length: 15
size: -
DNA: TGTGCCAGCAGTTTCGTCCGGACTTGGGGAGATACGCAGTATTTT
CDR3: CASSFVRTWGDTQYF

V: TRBV13
D: -
J: TRBJ2-7
length: 13
size: -
DNA: TGTGCCAGCCTCAAACACCCGCTCTACGAGCAGTACTTC
CDR3: CASLKHPLYEQYF

V: TRBV6-5
D: TRBD2
J: TRBJ2-7
length: 15
size: once
DNA: TGTGCCAGCAGTTCCCTAGCGGGGTCCAACTACGAGCAGTACTTC
CDR3: CASSSLAGSNYEQYF

V: TRBV4-3
D: -
J: TRBJ2-3
length: 17
size: -
DNA: TGCGCCAGCAGCCCGATAAGTCGGGGGAGTGCGGCAGATACGCAGTATTTT
CDR3: CASSPISRGSAADTQYF

V: TRBV27
D: TRBD1
J: TRBJ2-1
length: 17
size: -
DNA: TGTGCCAGCAGTCCCCGAACAGGGGGCTTCTCCTACAATGAGCAGTTCTTC
CDR3: CASSPRTGGFSYNEQFF

V: TRBV7-6
D: -
J: TRBJ2-5
length: 14
size: few
DNA: TGTGCCAGCCGGGTGCGGCCCCGTACGAAGACCCAGTACTTC
CDR3: CASRVRPRTKTQYF

V: TRBV25-1
D: TRBD1
J: TRBJ2-7
length: 15
size: few
DNA: TGTGCCAGCAGTACCGACAGGGAAACCTCCTACGAGCAGTACTTC
CDR3: CASSTDRETSYEQYF

V: TRBV6-6
D: -
J: TRBJ1-1
length: 15
size: -
DNA: TGTGCCAGCAGTTACTCGGCCAGGGCAAACGCTGAAGCTTTCTTT
CDR3: CASSYSARANAEAFF

V: TRBV7-2
D: -
J: TRBJ2-7
length: 14
size: -
DNA: TGTGCCAGCAGCTCACAGGACGCCACCTACGAGCAGTACTTC
CDR3: CASSSQDATYEQYF

V: TRBV4-1
D: -
J: TRBJ2-7
length: 14
size: -
DNA: TGCGCCAGCAGCCCTCGGGGACTGAACTACGAGCAGTACTTC
CDR3: CASSPRGLNYEQYF

V: TRBV5-4
D: -
J: TRBJ2-7
length: 14
size: -
DNA: TGTGCCAGCAGCTCTAAGACTCTCCCCTACGAGCAGTACTTC
CDR3: CASSSKTLPYEQYF

V: TRBV14
D: -
J: TRBJ2-3
length: 13
size: few
DNA: TGTGCCAGCAGCCAGGCCGGCACAGATACGCAGTATTTT
CDR3: CASSQAGTDTQYF

V: TRBV4-2
D: -
J: TRBJ2-1
length: 17
size: -
DNA: TGTGCCAGCAGCCAAGGGGCGGCACTAGGTTCCTACAATGAGCAGTTCTTC
CDR3: CASSQGAALGSYNEQFF

V: TRBV12-5
D: -
J: TRBJ2-7
length: 16
size: -
DNA: TGTGCTAGTGCTTTCCCAACATACAGGAATTCCTACGAGCAGTACTTC
CDR3: CASAFPTYRNSYEQYF

V: TRBV21-1
D: -
J: TRBJ2-7
length: 16
size: -
DNA: TGTGCCAGCAGCAAAGCGGCAGGGGCCATCCCCTACGAGCAGTACTTC
CDR3: CASSKAAGAIPYEQYF

V: TRBV7-9
D: -
J: TRBJ1-1
length: 11
size: -
DNA: TGTGCCAGCAGCTACGGGACAGAAGCTTTCTTT
CDR3: CASSYGTEAFF

V: TRBV10-1
D: TRBD2
J: TRBJ2-7
length: 17
size: -
DNA: TGCGCCAGCAGTGAGAAGGGACTAGCGGGAGGGCCCTACGAGCAGTACTTC
CDR3: CASSEKGLAGGPYEQYF

V: TRBV5-1
D: -
J: TRBJ2-1
length: 15
size: -
DNA: TGCGCCAGCAGCTTGGCGGCCTCGGGGGTCGATGAGCAGTTCTTC
CDR3: CASSLAASGVDEQFF

V: TRBV30
D: -
J: TRBJ2-3
length: 15
size: once
DNA: TGTGCCTGTAACCTACCGGGCAGGGGGGAAGATACGCAGTATTTT
CDR3: CACNLPGRGEDTQYF